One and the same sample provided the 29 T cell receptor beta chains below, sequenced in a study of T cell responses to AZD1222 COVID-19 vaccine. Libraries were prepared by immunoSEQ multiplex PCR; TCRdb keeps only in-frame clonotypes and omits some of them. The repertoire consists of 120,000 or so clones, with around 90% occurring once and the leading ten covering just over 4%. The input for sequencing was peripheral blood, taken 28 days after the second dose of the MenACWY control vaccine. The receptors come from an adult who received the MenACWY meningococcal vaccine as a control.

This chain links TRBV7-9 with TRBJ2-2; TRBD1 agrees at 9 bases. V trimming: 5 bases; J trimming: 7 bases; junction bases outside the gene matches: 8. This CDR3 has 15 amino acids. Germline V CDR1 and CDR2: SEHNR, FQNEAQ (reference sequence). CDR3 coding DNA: TGTGCCAGCAGCCTAGGGACAGGGATGAGCGGGGAGCTGTTTTTT. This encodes CASSLGTGMSGELFF.

CDR3 bases: TGTGCCAGCAGTTTTAGGGGACAGAATAGCAATCAGCCCCAGCATTTT. Protein sequence: CASSFRGQNSNQPQHF. This sequence joins TRBV27 and TRBJ1-5, with 7 positions matching TRBD1. Germline V gene data show CDR1 as MNHEY and CDR2 as SMNVEV (reference sequence). J was trimmed by 0 bases and V by 3 bases; bases with no gene match: 5. The CDR3 extends over 16 amino acids.

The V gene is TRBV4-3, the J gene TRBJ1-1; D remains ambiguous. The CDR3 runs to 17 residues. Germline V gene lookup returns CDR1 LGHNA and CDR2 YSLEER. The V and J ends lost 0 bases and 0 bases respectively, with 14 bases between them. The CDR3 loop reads CASSQDLGFVMNTEAFF. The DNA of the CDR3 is TGCGCCAGCAGCCAAGATTTAGGCTTCGTAATGAACACTGAAGCTTTCTTT.

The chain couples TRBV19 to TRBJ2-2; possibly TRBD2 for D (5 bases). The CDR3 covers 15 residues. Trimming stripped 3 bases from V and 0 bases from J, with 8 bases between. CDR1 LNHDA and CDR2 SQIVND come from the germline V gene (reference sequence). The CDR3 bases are TGTGCCAGTAGTATTTACGGGGCGAACACCGGGGAGCTGTTTTTT. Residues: CASSIYGANTGELFF.

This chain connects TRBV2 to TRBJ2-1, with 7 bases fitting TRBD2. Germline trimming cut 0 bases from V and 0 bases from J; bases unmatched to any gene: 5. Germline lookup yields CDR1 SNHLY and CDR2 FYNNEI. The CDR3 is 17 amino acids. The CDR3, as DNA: TGTGCCAGCAGTGAAGCGGGTACTAGCGTCTCCTACAATGAGCAGTTCTTC. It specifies CASSEAGTSVSYNEQFF.

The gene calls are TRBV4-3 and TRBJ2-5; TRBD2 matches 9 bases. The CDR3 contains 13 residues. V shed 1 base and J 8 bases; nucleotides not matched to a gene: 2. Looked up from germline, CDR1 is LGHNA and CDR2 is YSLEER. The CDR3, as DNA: TGCGCCAGCAGCCAAGGCGGGAGGGAAACCCAGTACTTC. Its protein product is CASSQGGRETQYF.

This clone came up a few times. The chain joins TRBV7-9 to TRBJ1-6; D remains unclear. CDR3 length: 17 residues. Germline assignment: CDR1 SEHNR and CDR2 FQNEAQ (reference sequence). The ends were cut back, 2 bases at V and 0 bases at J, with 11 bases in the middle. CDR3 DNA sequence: TGTGCCAGCAGCTTACCCCCAGGTAGCTCCTATAATTCACCCCTCCACTTT. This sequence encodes CASSLPPGSSYNSPLHF.

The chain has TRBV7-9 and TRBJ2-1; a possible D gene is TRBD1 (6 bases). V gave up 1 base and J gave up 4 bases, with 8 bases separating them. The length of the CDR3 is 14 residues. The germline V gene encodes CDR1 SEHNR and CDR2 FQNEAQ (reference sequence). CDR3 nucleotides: TGTGCCAGCAGCTTAGAGGGGGAATACAATGAGCAGTTCTTC. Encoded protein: CASSLEGEYNEQFF.

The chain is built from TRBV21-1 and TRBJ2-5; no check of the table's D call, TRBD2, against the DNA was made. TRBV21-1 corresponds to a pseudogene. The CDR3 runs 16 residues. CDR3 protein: CASSKVRRGLGETQYF. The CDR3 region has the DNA TGTGCCAGCAGCAAAGTTCGGAGGGGCCTGGGGGAGACCCAGTACTTC.

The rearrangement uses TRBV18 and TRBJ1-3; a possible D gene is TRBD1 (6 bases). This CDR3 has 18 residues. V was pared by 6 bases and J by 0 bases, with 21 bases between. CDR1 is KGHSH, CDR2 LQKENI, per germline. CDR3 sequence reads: CASSQIFRGRDSGNTIYF. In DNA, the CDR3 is TGTGCCAGCTCGCAGATTTTCAGGGGCCGCGACTCTGGAAACACCATATATTTT.

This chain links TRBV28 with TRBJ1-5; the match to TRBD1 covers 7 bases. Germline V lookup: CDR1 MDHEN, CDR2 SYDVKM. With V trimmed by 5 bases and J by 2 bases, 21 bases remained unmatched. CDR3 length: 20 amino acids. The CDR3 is CASSPRDSPRPSPGNQPQHF. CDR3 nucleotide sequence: TGTGCCAGCAGTCCCAGGGACAGCCCCCGACCCTCCCCTGGCAATCAGCCCCAGCATTTT.

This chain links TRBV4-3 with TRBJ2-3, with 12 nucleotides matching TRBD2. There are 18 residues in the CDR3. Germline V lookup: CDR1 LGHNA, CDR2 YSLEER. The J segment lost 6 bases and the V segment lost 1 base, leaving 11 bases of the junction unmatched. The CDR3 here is CASSQGTSGVPEGDTQYF. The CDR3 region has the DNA TGCGCCAGCAGCCAAGGGACTAGCGGGGTTCCTGAGGGGGATACGCAGTATTTT.

This CDR3 reads CASSVTPGTGDNEQFF. As DNA, the CDR3 is TGTGCCAGCAGCGTAACCCCGGGGACAGGGGACAATGAGCAGTTCTTC. This rearrangement joins TRBV9 to TRBJ2-1; 10 bases line up with TRBD1. The CDR3 spans 16 residues. In germline, CDR1 is SGDLS, CDR2 YYNGEE. V gave up 1 base and J gave up 5 bases; unmatched junction bases: 6. The full variable domain, in which reference TRBV9 and TRBJ2-1 provide the parts outside the CDR3, is DSGVTQTPKHLITATGQRVTLRCSPRSGDLSVYWYQQSLDQGLQFLIQYYNGEERAKGNILERFSAQQFPDLHSELNLSSLELGDSALYFCASSVTPGTGDNEQFFGPGTRLTVL.

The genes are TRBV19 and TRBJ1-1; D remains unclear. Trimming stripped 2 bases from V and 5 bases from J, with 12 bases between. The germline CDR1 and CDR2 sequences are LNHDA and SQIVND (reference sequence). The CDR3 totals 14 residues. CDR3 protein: CASSIRGVGTEAFF. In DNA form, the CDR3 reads TGTGCCAGTAGTATACGGGGAGTAGGAACTGAAGCTTTCTTT.

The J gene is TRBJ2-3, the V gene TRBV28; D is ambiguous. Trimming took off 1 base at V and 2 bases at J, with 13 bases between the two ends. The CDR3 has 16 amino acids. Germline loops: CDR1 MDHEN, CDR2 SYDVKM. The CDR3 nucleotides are TGTGCCAGCAGTTTATCGCAGGCCGGCTACACAGATACGCAGTATTTT. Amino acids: CASSLSQAGYTDTQYF.

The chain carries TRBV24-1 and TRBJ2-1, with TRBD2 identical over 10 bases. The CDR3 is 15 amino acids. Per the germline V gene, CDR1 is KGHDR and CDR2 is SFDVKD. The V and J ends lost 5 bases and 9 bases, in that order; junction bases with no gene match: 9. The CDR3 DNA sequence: TGTGCCACCAGTGGCACGGGACTAGCGTCTGCTGAGCAGTTCTTC. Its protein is CATSGTGLASAEQFF.

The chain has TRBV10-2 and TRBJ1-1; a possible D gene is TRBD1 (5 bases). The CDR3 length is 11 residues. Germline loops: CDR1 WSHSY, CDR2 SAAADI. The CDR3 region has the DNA TGCGCGAGCTCTCATTCAGGGTGCGCTTTCTTT. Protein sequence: CASSHSGCAFF.

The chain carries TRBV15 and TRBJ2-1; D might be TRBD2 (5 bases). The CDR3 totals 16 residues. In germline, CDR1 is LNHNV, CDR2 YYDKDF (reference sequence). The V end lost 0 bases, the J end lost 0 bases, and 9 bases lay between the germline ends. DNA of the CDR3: TGTGCCACCAGCAGAGATCGAGCGGACTCCTACAATGAGCAGTTCTTC. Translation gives CATSRDRADSYNEQFF.

The CDR3, as DNA: TGTGCCAGCAGCCCATCACTTAGCAATCAGCCCCAGCATTTT. As protein: CASSPSLSNQPQHF. The chain employs TRBV25-1 and TRBJ1-5, with D unresolved. The CDR3 has 14 residues. Per the germline V gene, CDR1 is MGHDK and CDR2 is SYGVNS. Trimming shortened V by 6 bases and J by 0 bases, and 9 bases separated the two germline ends.

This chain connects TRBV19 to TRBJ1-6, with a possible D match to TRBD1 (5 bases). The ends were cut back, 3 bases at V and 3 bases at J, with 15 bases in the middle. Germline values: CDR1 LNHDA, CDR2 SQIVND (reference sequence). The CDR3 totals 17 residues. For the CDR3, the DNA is TGTGCCAGTAGTATCCGGTGGGACGGTTACTATAATTCACCCCTCCACTTT. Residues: CASSIRWDGYYNSPLHF.

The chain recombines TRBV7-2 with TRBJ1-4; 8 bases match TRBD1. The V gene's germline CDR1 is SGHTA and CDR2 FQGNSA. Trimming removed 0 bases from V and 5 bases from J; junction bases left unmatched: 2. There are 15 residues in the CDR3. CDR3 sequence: CASSLAGQENEKLFF. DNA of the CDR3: TGTGCCAGCAGCTTAGCGGGACAGGAAAATGAAAAACTGTTTTTT. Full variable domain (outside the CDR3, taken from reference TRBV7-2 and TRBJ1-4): GAGVSQSPSNKVTEKGKDVELRCDPISGHTALYWYRQSLGQGLEFLIYFQGNSAPDKSGLPSDRFSAERTGGSVSTLTIQRTQQEDSAVYLCASSLAGQENEKLFFGSGTQLSVL.

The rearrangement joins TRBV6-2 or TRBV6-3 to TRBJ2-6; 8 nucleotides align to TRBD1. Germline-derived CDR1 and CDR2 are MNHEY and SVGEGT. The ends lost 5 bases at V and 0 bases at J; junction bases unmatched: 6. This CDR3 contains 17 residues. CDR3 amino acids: CASSNTRGPSGANVLTF. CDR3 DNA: TGTGCCAGCAGTAATACCAGGGGGCCCTCTGGGGCCAACGTCCTGACTTTC.

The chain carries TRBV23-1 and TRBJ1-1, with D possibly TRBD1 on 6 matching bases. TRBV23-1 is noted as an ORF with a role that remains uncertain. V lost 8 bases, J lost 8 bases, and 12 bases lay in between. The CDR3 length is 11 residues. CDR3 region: CASPQGREAFF. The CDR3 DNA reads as TGCGCCAGCCCTCAGGGGCGGGAAGCTTTCTTT.

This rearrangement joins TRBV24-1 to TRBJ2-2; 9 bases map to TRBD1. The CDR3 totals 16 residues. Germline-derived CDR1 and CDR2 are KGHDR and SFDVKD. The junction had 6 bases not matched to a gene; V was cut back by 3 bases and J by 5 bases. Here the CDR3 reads CATSDPTGGPTGELFF. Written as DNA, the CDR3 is TGTGCCACCAGTGATCCAACAGGGGGCCCTACCGGGGAGCTGTTTTTT.

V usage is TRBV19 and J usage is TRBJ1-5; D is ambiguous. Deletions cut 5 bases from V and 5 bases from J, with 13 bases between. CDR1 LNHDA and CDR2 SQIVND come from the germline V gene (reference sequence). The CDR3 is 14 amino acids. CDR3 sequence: CASSAGSDYQPQHF. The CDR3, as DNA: TGTGCCAGTAGTGCCGGGTCTGATTATCAGCCCCAGCATTTT. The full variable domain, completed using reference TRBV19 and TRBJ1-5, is DGGITQSPKYLFRKEGQNVTLSCEQNLNHDAMYWYRQDPGQGLRLIYYSQIVNDFQKGDIAEGYSVSREKKESFPLTVTSAQKNPTAFYLCASSAGSDYQPQHFGDGTRLSIL.

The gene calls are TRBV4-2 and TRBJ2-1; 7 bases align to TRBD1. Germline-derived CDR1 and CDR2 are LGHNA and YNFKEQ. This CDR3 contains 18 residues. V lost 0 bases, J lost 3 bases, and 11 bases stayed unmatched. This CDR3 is CASSQDPGTVTGYNEQFF. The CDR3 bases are TGTGCCAGCAGCCAAGATCCCGGGACAGTGACGGGCTACAATGAGCAGTTCTTC.

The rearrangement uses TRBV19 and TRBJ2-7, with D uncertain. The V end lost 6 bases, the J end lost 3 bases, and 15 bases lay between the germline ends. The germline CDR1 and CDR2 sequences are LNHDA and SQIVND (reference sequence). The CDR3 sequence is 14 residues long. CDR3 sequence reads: CASSPDMGHYEQYF. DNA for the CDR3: TGTGCCAGTAGCCCAGACATGGGTCACTACGAGCAGTACTTC.

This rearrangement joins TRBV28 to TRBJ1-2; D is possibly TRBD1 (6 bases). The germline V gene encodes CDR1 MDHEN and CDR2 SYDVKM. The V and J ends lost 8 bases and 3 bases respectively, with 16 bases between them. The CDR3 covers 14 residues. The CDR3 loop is CASLTWGRDYGYTF. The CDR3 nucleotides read TGTGCCAGCTTGACATGGGGGCGCGACTATGGCTACACCTTC.

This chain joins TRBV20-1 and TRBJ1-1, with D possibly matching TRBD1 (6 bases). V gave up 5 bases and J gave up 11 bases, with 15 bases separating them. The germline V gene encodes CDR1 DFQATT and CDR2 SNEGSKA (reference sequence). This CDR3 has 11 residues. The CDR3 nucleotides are TGCAGTGCTTGGACAGTGCAGTTGGCTTTCTTT. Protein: CSAWTVQLAFF.